This T cell receptor beta chain was identified in a study of identical twins. The CDR3 is made up of 14 amino acids. Germline V gene lookup returns CDR1 SQVTM and CDR2 ANQGSEA. Trimming removed 7 bases from V and 3 bases from J, with 17 bases in between. Notes on the study in general: Insertions were fewer in abundant cord blood beta clonotypes, whereas memory repertoires showed none of this pattern. In drawing conclusions, the study used cross-sectional statistical analysis and did not follow the same donors.

In its sample, this clonotype was seen many times. What it recognizes is unknown. Template switching added a universal primer site; cDNA carried unique molecular identifiers. In TCRdb, the 5' RACE reads were re-called with MiXCR into one record per CDR3 protein. Of 500,000 to 700,000 distinct CDR3 sequences listed, about 7.6% are singletons. This sample also appeared in a second study, on yellow fever vaccine responses in identical twins.

This sequence was found in a woman younger than 35 in good health. The chain is built from TRBV29-1 and TRBJ2-3; tentative D call: TRBD1 (6 bases). The sequenced sample consisted of PBMCs. CDR3 in DNA: TGCAGCGCCAGGGGTCTCGTGGGAACAGATACGCAGTATTTT. Amino acids: CSARGLVGTDTQYF.